This TCR beta chain appears in the sequencing data of a study of Ad26.COV2.S vaccination and SARS-CoV-2 variants. General study findings and limits: Post-vaccination breadth of spike-specific CD8+ and CD4+ T cell responses was reportedly substantial. Vaccinated individuals (as opposed to placebo recipients) had higher spike-specific TCR breadth.

The repertoire was sequenced with immunoSEQ multiplex PCR; TCRdb's copy has only in-frame clones and lacks some. The sample lists 85,000 to 95,000 clones; under 90% were seen once. Details on this clone: Its antigen is not known.

The V gene end was trimmed by 5 bases and the J gene end by 8 bases; junction bases not matched to a gene: 8. The CDR3 extends over 14 amino acids. Germline V gene data show CDR1 as LNHDA and CDR2 as SQIVND (reference sequence). The sequence was collected from a human donor who had recovered from COVID-19. The material sequenced was peripheral blood, taken after recovery from COVID-19. The chain has TRBV19 and TRBJ1-4; 7 nucleotides line up with TRBD1. The CDR3, as DNA: TGTGCCAGTAGTCGAGACAGGGCCGACGAAAAACTGTTTTTT. Translation: CASSRDRADEKLFF.